These 22 T cell receptor beta chains came from one sample sequenced in a study of response to subunit inactivated influenza vaccine. A single record per CDR3 protein comes from TCRdb applying MiXCR to the RT-PCR reads. The sample records 650,000 to 800,000 distinct CDR3 sequences, about 14% being singletons. Sequenced material: PBMCs from blood, taken less than 15 days before vaccination. Receptors originate from a man aged 50 to 60 who received an inactivated influenza vaccine.

In this sample, this clonotype turned up a few times. This CDR3 is CASSWGAGTRGETQYF. Here the CDR3 DNA reads TGTGCCAGCAGTTGGGGAGCCGGGACTAGGGGAGAGACCCAGTACTTC. This chain joins TRBV12-3 or TRBV12-4 and TRBJ2-5, with 8 bases that match TRBD2. Trimming took 4 bases from V and 4 from J; bases not matched to a gene: 11. The CDR3 contains 16 residues.

The rearrangement uses TRBV2 and TRBJ2-1, with 8 bases that match TRBD2. Germline V gene lookup returns CDR1 SNHLY and CDR2 FYNNEI. This CDR3 has 13 amino acids. V gave up 10 bases and J gave up 6 bases; unmatched junction bases: 8. Here the CDR3 reads CANPGLGSNEQFF. CDR3 sequence (DNA): TGTGCCAACCCGGGACTAGGCTCCAATGAGCAGTTCTTC. The entire variable domain, with the rest obtained from reference TRBV2 and TRBJ2-1, is as follows: EPEVTQTPSHQVTQMGQEVILRCVPISNHLYFYWYRQILGQKVEFLVSFYNNEISEKSEIFDDQFSVERPDGSNFTLKIRSTKLEDSAMYFCANPGLGSNEQFFGPGTRLTVL.

This clonotype appeared many times. This rearrangement joins TRBV5-1 to TRBJ2-7; D is uncertain. The V and J ends lost 0 bases and 4 bases respectively, with 8 bases between them. CDR3 length: 13 residues. Looked up from germline, CDR1 is SGHRS and CDR2 is YFSETQ. CDR3 sequence reads: CASSLESGYEQYF. For the CDR3, the DNA is TGCGCCAGCAGCTTGGAAAGTGGGTACGAGCAGTACTTC. The full variable domain, in which reference TRBV5-1 and TRBJ2-7 provide the parts outside the CDR3, is KAGVTQTPRYLIKTRGQQVTLSCSPISGHRSVSWYQQTPGQGLQFLFEYFSETQRNKGNFPGRFSGRQFSNSRSEMNVSTLELGDSALYLCASSLESGYEQYFGPGTRLTVT.

The table lists this clonotype with a few counts. The chain employs TRBV12-3 or TRBV12-4 and TRBJ2-3; 8 bases line up with TRBD2. The CDR3 is made up of 15 amino acids. Germline trimming cut 5 bases from V and 2 bases from J; bases unmatched to any gene: 6. The CDR3 protein is CASSPGTRDTDTQYF. As DNA, the CDR3 is TGTGCCAGCAGTCCCGGGACTAGAGACACAGATACGCAGTATTTT.

J is TRBJ1-4 and V is TRBV12-3 or TRBV12-4; 7 nucleotides agree with TRBD1. Trimming cost V 4 bases and J 6 bases; bases outside gene matches: 8. The CDR3 is 15 amino acids. The CDR3 region is CASSSRGGAYEKLFF. CDR3 coding DNA: TGTGCCAGCAGTTCGCGAGGGGGCGCCTATGAAAAACTGTTTTTT.

This clonotype was counted a few times. One end of the junction fails to match germline, which may point to a read error. The chain links TRBV11-2 to TRBJ2-2; 9 nucleotides match TRBD2. The CDR3 runs 16 residues. CDR1 and CDR2 (germline): SGHAT, FQNNGV. In DNA, the CDR3 is TGTGCCAGCAGCCGGAGCGGGGGGCCGAAGACCGGGGAGCTGTTTTTT. This encodes CASSRSGGPKTGELFF.

This chain uses TRBV29-1 with TRBJ1-2; D possibly corresponds to TRBD1 (6 bases). V dropped 4 bases and J dropped 3 bases, with 12 bases sitting between them. Looked up from germline, CDR1 is SQVTM and CDR2 is ANQGSEA. The CDR3 loop spans 13 amino acids. CDR3 in amino acids: CSVAPGEHYGYTF. The CDR3 bases are TGCAGCGTTGCTCCAGGGGAACACTATGGCTACACCTTC.

This clonotype was seen more than once but under ten times. The chain carries TRBV5-6 and TRBJ2-7; tentatively, D is TRBD1 (7 bases). V dropped 3 bases and J dropped 5 bases, with 15 bases sitting between them. CDR3 length: 14 amino acids. Germline V gene lookup returns CDR1 SGHDT and CDR2 YYEEEE. The CDR3 spells CASSSTGRNHEQYF. The CDR3 DNA sequence: TGTGCCAGCAGCTCGACAGGGAGGAACCACGAGCAGTACTTC. Full variable domain (missing parts from reference TRBV5-6 and TRBJ2-7): DAGVTQSPTHLIKTRGQQVTLRCSPKSGHDTVSWYQQALGQGPQFIFQYYEEEERQRGNFPDRFSGHQFPNYSSELNVNALLLGDSALYLCASSSTGRNHEQYFGPGTRLTVT.

The chain has TRBV10-3 and TRBJ1-1; unclear D gene. V lost 4 bases and J lost 0, with 3 bases in between. Germline V lookup: CDR1 ENHRY, CDR2 SYGVKD. The CDR3 is made up of 12 amino acids. As DNA, the CDR3 is TGTGCCATCAGTGGCGTGAACACTGAAGCTTTCTTT. Translating gives CAISGVNTEAFF.

This rearrangement joins TRBV4-2 to TRBJ2-2, with TRBD1 identical over 7 bases. The CDR3 runs to 14 residues. The V segment lost 2 bases and the J segment 6 bases; nucleotides outside the gene matches: 3. Per germline, CDR1 LGHNA and CDR2 YNFKEQ. The CDR3 region has the DNA TGTGCCAGCAGCCAATTTGACAGGGCCGGGGAGCTGTTTTTT. Amino acids: CASSQFDRAGELFF.

This clonotype has a handful of counts. The chain joins TRBV19 to TRBJ2-1; no clear D gene. V lost 1 base and J lost 0, with 7 bases in between. There are 15 residues in the CDR3. Germline V gives CDR1 LNHDA, CDR2 SQIVND (reference sequence). The CDR3 is CASSIAESSYNEQFF. Here the CDR3 DNA reads TGTGCCAGTAGTATAGCGGAATCCTCCTACAATGAGCAGTTCTTC.

This clonotype was observed a few times. The rearrangement uses TRBV5-5 and TRBJ2-4; 7 bases agree with TRBD1. The CDR3 is made up of 18 amino acids. V shed 1 base and J 3 bases; nucleotides not matched to a gene: 13. The germline gives CDR1 SGHKS, CDR2 YYEKEE (reference sequence). The CDR3 spells CASSLRVSLGGNKNIQYF. Here the CDR3 DNA reads TGTGCCAGCAGCTTGAGGGTATCGTTAGGGGGCAACAAAAACATTCAGTACTTC.

Only a few counts were recorded for this clonotype. The CDR3 here is CASSLSMEGWGNEQFF. The CDR3 coding sequence is TGTGCCAGCAGTTTAAGTATGGAGGGCTGGGGAAATGAGCAGTTCTTC. The V gene is TRBV27, the J gene TRBJ2-1; a possible D gene is TRBD2 (6 bases). V was shortened by 2 bases and J by 7 bases, with 18 bases between the two germline ends. CDR3 size: 16 residues. Per germline, CDR1 MNHEY and CDR2 SMNVEV (reference sequence).

The sample holds many counts of this clonotype. V is TRBV11-2 and J is TRBJ2-2, with D unclear. Trimming pared 2 bases from V and 2 bases from J, leaving 6 bases between. CDR1 is SGHAT and CDR2 is FQNNGV in the germline V gene. The CDR3 totals 14 residues. The CDR3 sequence is CASSLQRNTGELFF. The CDR3 DNA reads TGTGCCAGCAGCTTACAGAGAAACACCGGGGAGCTGTTTTTT.

This clonotype was found a few times. The chain is built from TRBV12-3 or TRBV12-4 and TRBJ1-4, with D uncertain. The CDR3 covers 13 residues. V was shortened by 6 bases and J by 6 bases, with 11 bases between the two germline ends. As DNA, the CDR3 is TGTGCCAGCAGCCCATTTAAGGATGAAAAACTGTTTTTT. It codes for CASSPFKDEKLFF.

This chain links TRBV4-3 with TRBJ1-1; perhaps TRBD1 as D (6 bases). Trimming shortened V by 4 bases and J by 0 bases, and 12 bases separated the two germline ends. The CDR3 length is 15 residues. Germline V gene lookup returns CDR1 LGHNA and CDR2 YSLEER. CDR3 loop: CASSRGGSMNTEAFF. The CDR3 bases are TGCGCCAGCAGCCGAGGGGGGAGCATGAACACTGAAGCTTTCTTT.

This chain joins TRBV28 and TRBJ2-7; possibly TRBD1 or TRBD2 for D (6 bases each). The CDR3 is 11 residues long. Looked up from germline, CDR1 is MDHEN and CDR2 is SYDVKM. The V end was cut by 10 bases, the J end by 6 bases, with 13 bases between. Written as DNA, the CDR3 is TGTGCCATTGAACAGGGAGGCGAGCAGTACTTC. Protein sequence: CAIEQGGEQYF.

The genes are TRBV30 and TRBJ1-5; D unclear. CDR1 is GTSNPN and CDR2 is SVGIG in the germline V gene (reference sequence). The CDR3 extends over 13 amino acids. Trimming shortened V by 0 bases and J by 7 bases, and 10 bases separated the two germline ends. The CDR3 region has the DNA TGTGCCTGGAGTGTAGATCGGGAACAGCCCCAGCATTTT. It codes for CAWSVDREQPQHF.

This clonotype has just a few counts. The chain has TRBV27 and TRBJ1-5; 9 nucleotides agree with TRBD1. The CDR3 runs 14 residues. The J segment lost 11 bases and the V segment lost 3 bases, leaving 8 bases of the junction unmatched. The germline gives CDR1 MNHEY, CDR2 SMNVEV (reference sequence). CDR3 region: CASSFRQGVGSQHF. CDR3 nucleotides: TGTGCCAGCAGTTTCAGACAGGGGGTCGGGTCCCAGCATTTT.

This clonotype was observed a handful of times. This chain joins TRBV11-2 and TRBJ2-3, with a weak D call TRBD2 (5 bases). V gave up 4 bases and J gave up 8 bases, with 16 bases separating them. The CDR3 is 14 amino acids. Germline V gene data show CDR1 as SGHAT and CDR2 as FQNNGV. The DNA for the CDR3 is TGTGCCAGCAGCTCAACATACCGGGGTTTTACGCAGTATTTT. Translation: CASSSTYRGFTQYF.

This clonotype was seen a handful of times. The rearrangement joins TRBV2 to TRBJ1-2; D not resolved. Trimming cost V 4 bases and J 10 bases, with 7 bases left between them. This CDR3 spans 10 amino acids. CDR1 and CDR2 (germline): SNHLY, FYNNEI. As DNA, the CDR3 is TGTGCCAGCAGTGGCGGCTTCTACACCTTC. It encodes CASSGGFYTF. The full variable domain, with the rest looked up from reference TRBV2 and TRBJ1-2, is EPEVTQTPSHQVTQMGQEVILRCVPISNHLYFYWYRQILGQKVEFLVSFYNNEISEKSEIFDDQFSVERPDGSNFTLKIRSTKLEDSAMYFCASSGGFYTFGSGTRLTVV.

This clonotype was recorded a few times. This chain uses TRBV4-3 with TRBJ2-1; tentatively, D is TRBD2 (7 bases). Germline CDR1 reads LGHNA; CDR2 reads YSLEER. This CDR3 spans 15 amino acids. Trimming pared 4 bases from V and 5 bases from J, leaving 15 bases between. The CDR3: CASSLSGGGNNEQFF. The CDR3 DNA is TGCGCCAGCAGCCTGTCGGGGGGCGGAAACAATGAGCAGTTCTTC.